A selection of T cell receptor beta chains follows, all from one sample in a study of shared clonotypes between healthy human individuals. TCRdb keeps only in-frame clones here, not all; method: immunoSEQ multiplex PCR. The table shows about 2.4 million clones, with under 95% occurring only once. What was sequenced was naive CD4+ T cells from PBMCs. These receptors originate from a man between 18 and 29 years old in good health. Some clones in this sample may be carry-over from other donors' samples. Each CDR3 is given with its conserved first and last residue. A D gene is named only where the DNA matches it firmly.

NA TRBV6-5 15 CASSSSDTQADTQYF
TRBD1 TRBV9 15 CASSRRDRGQDEQFF
NA TRBV27 11 CASSSGGGAFF
TRBD2 TRBV11-3 17 CASSSGTLAGGYNEQFF
NA TRBV4-1 16 CASSQGISGGLTEAFF
NA TRBV18 14 CASSPLAEGYGYTF
NA TRBV7-9 12 CASSRTVTEAFF
NA TRBV29-1 12 CSTRDPSYEQYF
NA TRBV7-9 15 CASRQTGEGANVLTF
TRBD1 TRBV29-1 11 CSVDRQGGYTF
NA TRBV30 13 CAWSVQSTGELFF
TRBD2 TRBV7-2 15 CASSLTSGISDTQYF
NA TRBV5-1 15 CASSLVSGANQPQHF
NA TRBV29-1 13 CSVEGRSGNTIYF
TRBD2 TRBV9 17 CASSVGTSGRNSYEQYF
TRBD2 TRBV28 14 CASSFSSGAQTQYF
NA TRBV7-2 15 CASSFYGPRVYEQYF
NA TRBV7-3 12 CASSLGPTELFF
TRBD2 TRBV28 14 CASSRGLAGHEQYF
TRBD2 TRBV15 15 CATSRGPSGGDTQYF
TRBD1 TRBV11-1 15 CASSVTGTMNTEAFF
NA TRBV7-3 14 CASSLGADNGELFF
NA TRBV10-3 14 CAISVTGRENEQFF
NA TRBV9 14 CASSVGASGNTIYF
TRBD1 TRBV25-1 13 CASRTGQGYEQYF
TRBD2 TRBV2 14 CASRTSGTAGTQYF
NA TRBV28 16 CASRGAGVINNEKLFF
NA TRBV5-1 16 CASSLVGGGVSGELFF
TRBD1 TRBV5-1 16 CASTPPGQGNTGELFF
TRBD1 TRBV2 16 CASSDPGTVRPYEQYF
NA TRBV5-1 14 CASSLVMGTDTQYF
TRBD2 TRBV28 14 CASSVGGTTYEQYF
NA TRBV23-1 13 CASSQSQDTEAFF
NA TRBV5-1 13 CASSLDSHTEAFF
TRBD1 TRBV5-1 15 CASRGSGQPSNEQFF
NA TRBV11-3 14 CASSLGDNSYEQYF
NA TRBV9 14 CASSVGGRNYGYTF
TRBD2 TRBV19 16 CASSIGGGRAYNEQFF
NA TRBV6-5 15 CASRRDRSDFSPLHF
NA TRBV11-2 14 CASSVGTPQRKQFF